One and the same sample provided the 3 T cell receptor beta chains below, sequenced in a study of vaccination and CD4 T cells after COVID-19. The treatment is: approximately 11-day PBMC culture with coronavirus spike peptide pools or control peptides (ViraFEST assay). Scientists ran DNA taken from cultured CD4+ T cells through the Oncomine TCR Beta short-read assay for sequencing. TCRdb reanalysed the PCR reads using MiXCR and keeps one entry per CDR3 protein. The data contain just under 20,000 distinct CDR3 sequences, more than 45% of them singletons. These receptors have no known antigen. The sample taken for sequencing was CD4+ T cells from blood, cultured in vitro. The receptor source for this set is a human donor who had recovered from COVID-19.

The CDR3 region has the DNA TGTGCCAGCGGGGGAACGTGGGAGACCCAGTACTTC. Amino acid sequence: CASGGTWETQYF. The rearrangement links TRBV28 to TRBJ2-5; D possibly uses TRBD1 or TRBD2 (5 bases each). Germline lookup yields CDR1 MDHEN and CDR2 SYDVKM. The CDR3 totals 12 residues. The ends were cut back, 8 bases at V and 5 bases at J, with 12 bases in the middle.

This clonotype showed up just a few times. This chain connects TRBV20-1 to TRBJ1-5; D not resolved. CDR3 length equals 11 residues. Germline values: CDR1 DFQATT, CDR2 SNEGSKA (reference sequence). The ends were cut back, 3 bases at V and 6 bases at J, with 6 bases in the middle. CDR3 DNA sequence: TGCAGTGCTAGTAGGGCTCAGCCCCAGCATTTT. It specifies CSASRAQPQHF.

This chain joins TRBV5-1 and TRBJ2-6; D gene ambiguous. Trimming removed 0 bases at V and 1 base at J, with 8 bases between. Germline assignment: CDR1 SGHRS and CDR2 YFSETQ. CDR3 size: 16 residues. CDR3 region: CASSLVTPSGANVLTF. CDR3 DNA sequence: TGCGCCAGCAGCTTGGTCACTCCTTCTGGGGCCAACGTCCTGACTTTC.